Listed here are 20 T cell receptor beta chains from one sample, sequenced in a study of blood T cell repertoires in COVID-19. Repertoires were generated with immunoSEQ multiplex PCR, while TCRdb's copy carries only in-frame clones and drops some. Here the sample spans about 42,000 clones, approximately 90% being singletons. Source material: peripheral blood. These TCRs come from a man aged 30-40 years with active or convalescent COVID-19.

The V gene is TRBV29-1, the J gene TRBJ2-5; D ambiguous. The ends were cut back, 4 bases at V and 4 bases at J, with 10 bases in the middle. Germline V gene sequence: CDR1 SQVTM, CDR2 ANQGSEA. CDR3 length equals 12 residues. The CDR3 DNA sequence: TGCAGCGTTGCTAGAATCGGAGAGACCCAGTACTTC. It is translated as CSVARIGETQYF.

This chain joins TRBV7-8 and TRBJ1-1; no definite D call. Deletions cut 1 base from V and 0 bases from J, with 12 bases between. The CDR3 length is 16 residues. In germline, CDR1 is SGHVS, CDR2 FQNEAQ. Written as DNA, the CDR3 is TGTGCCAGCAGCTTAGTCCCTCAACATATGAACACTGAAGCTTTCTTT. Translation gives CASSLVPQHMNTEAFF.

This clone was seen just once. V is TRBV6-1 and J is TRBJ1-1; the D gene is possibly TRBD1 (5 bases). Trimming removed 3 bases from V and 1 base from J, with 9 bases in between. The CDR3 totals 14 residues. CDR1 and CDR2 (germline): MNHNS, SASEGT. In nucleotides, the CDR3 is TGTGCCAGCAGTGATGACAGCGAGAACACTGAAGCTTTCTTT. Translation gives CASSDDSENTEAFF.

CDR3 sequence reads: CATSDWGQGAGANVLTF. The CDR3 DNA sequence: TGTGCCACCAGTGATTGGGGACAGGGGGCTGGGGCCAACGTCCTGACTTTC. J is TRBJ2-6 and V is TRBV24-1; 11 nucleotides align to TRBD1. Germline loops: CDR1 KGHDR, CDR2 SFDVKD. This CDR3 comprises 17 residues. V lost 2 bases and J lost 2; bases outside the gene matches: 1.

V is TRBV6-2 or TRBV6-3 and J is TRBJ2-7; D possibly corresponds to TRBD2 (6 bases). The V gene's germline CDR1 is MNHEY and CDR2 SVGEGT. The V end lost 5 bases, the J end lost 2 bases, and 7 bases lay between the germline ends. The CDR3 covers 12 residues. CDR3: CASSRTTYEQYV. For the CDR3, the DNA is TGTGCCAGCAGTCGGACTACCTACGAGCAGTACGTC.

This chain links TRBV7-6 with TRBJ1-1; no clear D gene. Per the germline V gene, CDR1 is SGHVS and CDR2 is FNYEAQ. CDR3 length: 14 amino acids. V was shortened by 1 base and J by 4 bases, with 10 bases between the two germline ends. CDR3 DNA: TGTGCCAGCAGCTTAGAGCCTACGGGCACTGAAGCTTTCTTT. Its translation is CASSLEPTGTEAFF.

This chain uses TRBV5-8 with TRBJ2-7; maybe TRBD2 (6 bases). Trimming shortened V by 2 bases and J by 1 base, and 10 bases separated the two germline ends. The germline CDR1 and CDR2 sequences are SGHTS and YDEGEE. The CDR3 is made up of 14 amino acids. The CDR3 sequence: CASSFGGISYEQYV. CDR3 in DNA: TGTGCCAGCAGCTTTGGGGGGATATCCTACGAGCAGTACGTC.

The chain uses TRBV6-5 and TRBJ1-1; TRBD1 matches 7 bases. Germline V gene data show CDR1 as MNHEY and CDR2 as SVGAGI. The V and J ends lost 6 bases and 4 bases, in that order; junction bases with no gene match: 5. The CDR3 runs to 13 residues. The CDR3 sequence is CASSPGGRTEAFF. The CDR3 DNA sequence: TGTGCCAGCAGCCCAGGGGGGCGCACTGAAGCTTTCTTT.

This chain links TRBV5-6 with TRBJ1-3; D unresolved. CDR3 length equals 14 residues. Germline V gene data show CDR1 as SGHDT and CDR2 as YYEEEE. Trimming pared 1 base from V and 4 bases from J, leaving 9 bases between. Here the CDR3 DNA reads TGTGCCAGCAGCTTGTCATTGGCAGGAAACACCATATATTTT. Its protein product is CASSLSLAGNTIYF.

The chain couples TRBV10-2 to TRBJ1-1; no clear D gene. Trimming removed 5 bases from V and 1 base from J, with 5 bases in between. CDR1 is WSHSY and CDR2 is SAAADI in the germline V gene. This CDR3 contains 12 residues. CDR3 bases: TGCGCCAGCAGTCCAGGGAACACTGAAGCTTTCTTT. Its translation is CASSPGNTEAFF.

The chain uses TRBV18 and TRBJ2-1, with D maybe TRBD1 (5 bases). Germline V gene sequence: CDR1 KGHSH, CDR2 LQKENI. V lost 2 bases, J lost 7 bases, and 18 bases lay in between. CDR3 size: 16 residues. The CDR3, as DNA: TGTGCCAGCTCACCATGGTCAGGGCAAGGGGTGAATGAGCAGTTCTTC. This gives the protein CASSPWSGQGVNEQFF.

The CDR3, as DNA: TGTGCCAGCAGCCCGGACAAGTCCAATGAGCAGTTCTTC. Translated: CASSPDKSNEQFF. The chain links TRBV12-3 or TRBV12-4 to TRBJ2-1; TRBD1 might be the D (5 bases). V lost 6 bases, J lost 6 bases, and 12 bases lay in between. The CDR3 has 13 amino acids.

This chain connects TRBV4-1 to TRBJ1-2; no firm D call. V lost 0 bases and J 0 bases, leaving 14 bases between the germline ends. CDR3 size: 17 residues. Germline assignment: CDR1 MGHRA and CDR2 YSYEKL. The CDR3 DNA reads TGCGCCAGCAGCCAAGATAAAGCGACGGGAGCTAACTATGGCTACACCTTC. It translates to CASSQDKATGANYGYTF.

This clone has just a few counts. The chain couples TRBV29-1 to TRBJ1-2; TRBD1 aligns across 7 bases. Per the germline V gene, CDR1 is SQVTM and CDR2 is ANQGSEA. J lost 8 bases, V lost 4 bases, and 10 bases had no gene match. There are 13 residues in the CDR3. The CDR3 nucleotides are TGCAGCGTTGGACAGGGTGTGGGGAAGGGCTACACCTTC. Encoded protein: CSVGQGVGKGYTF.

This clone was seen only once. The V and J genes are TRBV28 and TRBJ2-2, with 8 bases lining up with TRBD2. With 4 bases clipped from V and 3 bases from J, the junction kept 1 base outside the gene matches. There are 14 residues in the CDR3. Germline assignment: CDR1 MDHEN and CDR2 SYDVKM. The CDR3 coding sequence is TGTGCCAGCAGTTGGACTAGCCACACCGGGGAGCTGTTTTTT. This translates into CASSWTSHTGELFF.

V usage is TRBV24-1 and J usage is TRBJ1-5, with 7 bases identical to TRBD1. From germline, CDR1 is KGHDR and CDR2 SFDVKD. The trim removed 3 bases at V and 2 bases at J, leaving 0 bases unmatched. This CDR3 spans 14 amino acids. The CDR3 bases are TGTGCCACCAGTGATACAGGGGGCAATCAGCCCCAGCATTTT. As protein: CATSDTGGNQPQHF.

The J gene is TRBJ2-3, the V gene TRBV25-1; 9 nucleotides agree with TRBD1. The length of the CDR3 is 17 residues. Germline V gives CDR1 MGHDK, CDR2 SYGVNS. The V gene end was trimmed by 5 bases and the J gene end by 3 bases; junction bases not matched to a gene: 12. DNA of the CDR3: TGTGCCAGCAGTTCCCAAGGGCGGACAGGGGTGACAGATACGCAGTATTTT. Protein: CASSSQGRTGVTDTQYF.

The rearrangement uses TRBV5-5 and TRBJ2-3, with D perhaps matching TRBD2 (6 bases). V lost 9 bases to trimming and J lost 0 bases, with 17 bases between them. The CDR3 is made up of 15 amino acids. CDR1 is SGHKS and CDR2 is YYEKEE in the germline V gene (reference sequence). CDR3 in amino acids: CANTRGEYSTDTQYF. In DNA, the CDR3 is TGTGCCAACACGCGGGGAGAGTATAGCACAGATACGCAGTATTTT.

The V gene is TRBV7-9, the J gene TRBJ2-1; 11 bases are a match to TRBD1. From germline, CDR1 is SEHNR and CDR2 FQNEAQ (reference sequence). The CDR3 is made up of 15 amino acids. Trimming at V came to 4 bases and at J to 5 bases, leaving 4 bases not matched to a gene. CDR3 nucleotide sequence: TGTGCCAGCAGCTGGGGGGACAGGGGGAACAATGAGCAGTTCTTC. Translation: CASSWGDRGNNEQFF. Filled out from reference TRBV7-9 and TRBJ2-1, the complete variable domain reads DTGVSQNPRHKITKRGQNVTFRCDPISEHNRLYWYRQTLGQGPEFLTYFQNEAQLEKSRLLSDRFSAERPKGSFSTLEIQRTEQGDSAMYLCASSWGDRGNNEQFFGPGTRLTVL.

V gene TRBV7-2 combines with J gene TRBJ1-2; D is unresolved. V shed 7 bases and J shed 12 bases, with 15 bases lying between them. The CDR3 covers 11 residues. The germline V gene encodes CDR1 SGHTA and CDR2 FQGNSA. The CDR3: CASNNAGSHTF. Here the CDR3 DNA reads TGTGCCAGCAACAATGCGGGCAGTCACACCTTC.